One and the same sample provided the 17 T cell receptor beta chains below, sequenced in a study of CD8 T cells in ankylosing spondylitis. One entry per CDR3 protein, called by TCRdb with MiXCR from the 5' RACE reads. The repertoire holds tens of thousands of distinct CDR3 sequences, with about 6% as singletons. The specimen sequenced was synovial fluid, either unsorted or a sorted T cell fraction (not recorded which). These receptors were obtained from a male donor with ankylosing spondylitis.

This clonotype was observed many times. The chain carries TRBV7-8 and TRBJ2-1; 12 nucleotides align to TRBD2. This CDR3 region has 15 residues. The germline V gene has CDR1 SGHVS and CDR2 FQNEAQ. The ends lost 1 base at V and 15 bases at J; junction bases unmatched: 10. The chain's CDR3 is CASSLEGLAGVRPFF. CDR3 sequence (DNA): TGTGCCAGCAGCTTAGAGGGACTAGCGGGTGTACGGCCGTTCTTC. Using reference TRBV7-8 and TRBJ2-1 for the parts outside the CDR3, the full variable domain is GAGVSQSPRYKVAKRGQDVALRCDPISGHVSLFWYQQALGQGPEFLTYFQNEAQLDKSGLPSDRFFAERPEGSVSTLKIQRTQQEDSAVYLCASSLEGLAGVRPFFGPGTRLTVL.

This clonotype has ten or more counts. This chain connects TRBV20-1 to TRBJ2-7; D possibly uses TRBD1 or TRBD2 (5 bases each). The germline gives CDR1 DFQATT, CDR2 SNEGSKA (reference sequence). With 5 bases removed from V and 5 bases from J, the gap between germline ends came to 19 bases. The CDR3 is 14 amino acids. The CDR3 loop reads CSAPEAWGYDEQYF. The DNA of the CDR3 is TGCAGTGCTCCCGAGGCGTGGGGGTATGACGAGCAGTACTTC.

This clonotype has a handful of counts. The chain couples TRBV2 to TRBJ2-3; a possible D gene is TRBD1 (5 bases). This CDR3 spans 14 amino acids. Germline CDR1 reads SNHLY; CDR2 reads FYNNEI. V was shortened by 4 bases and J by 7 bases, with 15 bases between the two germline ends. This chain's CDR3 is CASSVWTTPNTQYF. DNA for the CDR3: TGTGCCAGCAGTGTTTGGACAACCCCCAATACGCAGTATTTT.

This clonotype was counted a few times. J is TRBJ1-6 and V is TRBV2; perhaps TRBD1 as D (5 bases). The germline gives CDR1 SNHLY, CDR2 FYNNEI. The CDR3 totals 14 residues. V lost 6 bases, J lost 10 bases, and 16 bases lay in between. This chain's CDR3 is CASRGEFFGSPLHF. The CDR3 DNA sequence: TGTGCCAGCAGAGGGGAATTCTTTGGGTCACCCCTCCACTTT. The whole variable domain, filled in from reference TRBV2 and TRBJ1-6, reads EPEVTQTPSHQVTQMGQEVILRCVPISNHLYFYWYRQILGQKVEFLVSFYNNEISEKSEIFDDQFSVERPDGSNFTLKIRSTKLEDSAMYFCASRGEFFGSPLHFGNGTRLTVT.

This clonotype was counted at least ten times. The chain joins TRBV20-1 to TRBJ2-7; 8 bases are shared with TRBD2. There are 15 residues in the CDR3. The germline CDR1 and CDR2 sequences are DFQATT and SNEGSKA (reference sequence). With 5 bases clipped from V and 0 bases from J, the junction kept 9 bases outside the gene matches. The CDR3: CSALHTSGYSYEQYF. Here the CDR3 DNA reads TGCAGTGCTCTCCACACTAGCGGCTACTCCTACGAGCAGTACTTC.

This clonotype was seen more than once but under ten times. The chain combines TRBV7-2 with TRBJ2-1; D is perhaps TRBD2 (5 bases). The CDR3 has 16 amino acids. CDR1 is SGHTA, CDR2 FQGNSA, per germline. Between the trimmed V and J ends, which lost 1 base and 4 bases, there was a span of 14 bases. In DNA form, the CDR3 reads TGTGCCAGCAGCTTAGAGGCGGGCCACCGATACAATGAGCAGTTCTTC. The encoded protein is CASSLEAGHRYNEQFF.

This clonotype was seen ten or more times. V usage is TRBV20-1 and J usage is TRBJ2-7; the match to TRBD1 covers 7 bases. The CDR3 is made up of 12 amino acids. Trimming cost V 4 bases and J 3 bases; bases outside gene matches: 3. The germline V gene encodes CDR1 DFQATT and CDR2 SNEGSKA (reference sequence). CDR3 nucleotides: TGCAGTGCTATCGGGGACAGCTACGAGCAGTACTTC. It specifies CSAIGDSYEQYF.

This clonotype was recorded many times. The chain recombines TRBV9 with TRBJ2-1; no clear D gene. In germline, CDR1 is SGDLS, CDR2 YYNGEE. This CDR3 comprises 13 residues. V lost 0 bases to trimming and J lost 9 bases, with 10 bases between them. This chain's CDR3 is CASSVAGIGEQFF. CDR3 nucleotide sequence: TGTGCCAGCAGCGTAGCTGGTATCGGTGAGCAGTTCTTC.

J is TRBJ2-5 and V is TRBV6-5; D gene uncertain. V lost 0 bases and J lost 0, with 14 bases in between. The CDR3 has 17 amino acids. The germline V gene encodes CDR1 MNHEY and CDR2 SVGAGI. The CDR3 DNA reads TGTGCCAGCAGTTACTCGATTTTAGCAGCCTACCAAGAGACCCAGTACTTC. Translating gives CASSYSILAAYQETQYF.

In this sample, this clonotype turned up many times. This chain uses TRBV25-1 with TRBJ1-1, with 8 bases identical to TRBD1. Unmatched junction bases numbered 14, after V lost 3 bases and J lost 5 bases. CDR1 is MGHDK and CDR2 is SYGVNS in the germline V gene. The CDR3 runs 17 residues. The CDR3 bases are TGTGCCAGCAGTGACCCCCTCGGACAGGGCGGTTTAACTGAAGCTTTCTTT. Amino acid sequence: CASSDPLGQGGLTEAFF. Drawing the rest from reference TRBV25-1 and TRBJ1-1, the complete variable domain is EADIYQTPRYLVIGTGKKITLECSQTMGHDKMYWYQQDPGMELHLIHYSYGVNSTEKGDLSSESTVSRIRTEHFPLTLESARPSHTSQYLCASSDPLGQGGLTEAFFGQGTRLTVV.

The chain couples TRBV4-3 to TRBJ2-3, with TRBD2 matching over 8 bases. Trimming took 2 bases from V and 2 from J; bases not matched to a gene: 3. From germline, CDR1 is LGHNA and CDR2 YSLEER. This CDR3 spans 15 amino acids. The CDR3 reads CASSQQTSDTDTQYF. The CDR3, as DNA: TGCGCCAGCAGCCAACAGACTAGCGACACAGATACGCAGTATTTT.

This clonotype was counted at least ten times. The V and J genes are TRBV4-3 and TRBJ2-7; D is ambiguous. The germline CDR1 and CDR2 sequences are LGHNA and YSLEER. This CDR3 contains 16 residues. V gave up 1 base and J gave up 1 base, with 14 bases separating them. This CDR3 reads CASSQVGRVGSYEQYF. As DNA, the CDR3 is TGCGCCAGCAGCCAAGTAGGCCGGGTAGGGTCCTACGAGCAGTACTTC.

The sample holds many counts of this clonotype. The V call is TRBV28, the J call TRBJ2-2; D unresolved. The ends were cut back, 1 base at V and 7 bases at J, with 10 bases in the middle. Per the germline V gene, CDR1 is MDHEN and CDR2 is SYDVKM. This CDR3 contains 14 residues. Here the CDR3 reads CASSLYLADGELFF. CDR3 coding DNA: TGTGCCAGCAGTTTATATCTGGCGGACGGGGAGCTGTTTTTT.

This chain joins TRBV7-8 and TRBJ2-1, with D unresolved. The V end was cut by 5 bases, the J end by 10 bases, with 9 bases between. Germline assignment: CDR1 SGHVS and CDR2 FQNEAQ. This CDR3 contains 11 residues. This CDR3 is CASSLGQEQFF. As DNA, the CDR3 is TGTGCCAGCAGCCTCGGGCAAGAGCAGTTCTTC.

By proportion, this clonotype is medium-sized. This sequence joins TRBV6-1 and TRBJ2-7, with 7 bases matching TRBD1. The CDR3 is 14 residues long. Trimming at V came to 4 bases and at J to 7 bases, leaving 10 bases not matched to a gene. CDR1 and CDR2 from the germline V gene are MNHNS and SASEGT. CDR3 protein: CASSASGTVKEQYF. The DNA for the CDR3 is TGTGCCAGCAGTGCATCCGGGACAGTAAAAGAGCAGTACTTC.

This clonotype was picked up many times. The chain has TRBV7-6 and TRBJ2-7, with D perhaps TRBD2 (6 bases). Germline-derived CDR1 and CDR2 are SGHVS and FNYEAQ. This CDR3 comprises 13 residues. V was trimmed by 2 bases and J by 4 bases, leaving 9 bases between them. CDR3 protein: CASSLIREYEQYF. Here the CDR3 DNA reads TGTGCCAGCAGCTTAATTCGGGAGTACGAGCAGTACTTC. The variable domain in full, completed from reference TRBV7-6 and TRBJ2-7, reads GAGVSQSPRYKVTKRGQDVALRCDPISGHVSLYWYRQALGQGPEFLTYFNYEAQQDKSGLPNDRFSAERPEGSISTLTIQRTEQRDSAMYRCASSLIREYEQYFGPGTRLTVT.

This clonotype was seen ten or more times. The chain has TRBV3-1 and TRBJ2-7, with D perhaps being TRBD1 or TRBD2 (5 bases each). The length of the CDR3 is 12 residues. V shed 1 base and J shed 5 bases, with 6 bases lying between them. Germline values: CDR1 LGHDT, CDR2 YNNKEL (reference sequence). The CDR3 loop is CASSQGDDEQYF. CDR3 coding DNA: TGTGCCAGCAGCCAAGGGGACGACGAGCAGTACTTC.